The rows below give T cell receptor beta chains drawn from one sample of a study of blood T cell repertoires in COVID-19. Clones were sequenced by immunoSEQ multiplex PCR, and TCRdb holds only the in-frame ones, with some missing. The data contain roughly 170,000 clones, around four fifths of them singletons. The sequenced material came from PBMCs or T cells enriched from blood (not recorded which). The receptors were sampled from a woman between 45 and 60 years old who had recovered from COVID-19. CDR3s include the opening cysteine and the closing phenylalanine or tryptophan. A D gene is named only where the DNA matches it firmly. Rows give clone size only sometimes, using once, few, many, or a class for an expanded clone.

V,J,D,size,CDR3,DNA
TRBV19,TRBJ2-6,NA,once,CASSTLAAGANVLTF,TGTGCCAGTAGTACCTTAGCCGCTGGGGCCAACGTCCTGACTTTC
TRBV5-1,TRBJ2-1,NA,NA,CASSLAVGDNEQFF,TGCGCCAGCAGCTTGGCCGTAGGAGACAATGAGCAGTTCTTC
TRBV28,TRBJ2-5,NA,NA,CASKSYIGDQETQYF,TGTGCCAGCAAGAGCTATATCGGGGACCAAGAGACCCAGTACTTC
TRBV25-1,TRBJ2-1,TRBD2,once,CASSSPGLAPKGEQFF,TGTGCCAGCAGTTCACCGGGACTAGCCCCGAAAGGGGAGCAGTTCTTC
TRBV2,TRBJ1-1,NA,few,CATYQGSVNTEAFF,TGTGCCACGTATCAGGGATCCGTAAACACTGAAGCTTTCTTT
TRBV12-5,TRBJ2-1,TRBD1,few,CASGLTRTGISNEQFF,TGTGCTAGTGGTTTGACTAGGACAGGGATCTCCAATGAGCAGTTCTTC
TRBV6-5,TRBJ1-3,NA,NA,CASSQTGGNTIYF,TGTGCCAGCAGTCAGACGGGGGGAAACACCATATATTTT
TRBV5-1,TRBJ1-6,NA,NA,CASSLAATVNSPLHF,TGCGCCAGCAGCTTGGCGGCGACAGTGAATTCACCCCTCCACTTT
TRBV6-5,TRBJ1-2,NA,NA,CASSPRGTHGYTF,TGTGCCAGCAGTCCGAGGGGGACCCATGGCTACACCTTC
TRBV7-6,TRBJ2-3,NA,NA,CASSLASLGSDTQYF,TGTGCCAGCAGCTTAGCTAGTCTTGGTTCAGATACGCAGTATTTT
TRBV12-3/TRBV12-4,TRBJ2-1,TRBD1,NA,CASRGTGNNEQFF,TGTGCCAGCAGAGGGACAGGGAACAATGAGCAGTTCTTC
TRBV19,TRBJ2-3,NA,NA,CATSGLTSTDTQYF,TGTGCCACCTCAGGACTAACTAGCACAGATACGCAGTATTTT
TRBV28,TRBJ2-2,TRBD2,NA,CASSLWTSGNTGELFF,TGTGCCAGCAGTTTGTGGACTAGCGGGAACACCGGGGAGCTGTTTTTT
TRBV6-2/TRBV6-3,TRBJ1-5,TRBD1,NA,CASSPTVGGLSSPGNQPQHF,TGTGCCAGCAGTCCCACGGTAGGGGGCCTCTCCTCGCCGGGCAATCAGCCCCAGCATTTT
TRBV6-1,TRBJ1-1,NA,NA,CASSEVIGVNTEAFF,TGTGCCAGCAGTGAAGTCATAGGGGTGAACACTGAAGCTTTCTTT
TRBV7-6,TRBJ2-1,NA,NA,CASSLQGPGNEQFF,TGTGCCAGCAGCTTACAGGGGCCAGGCAATGAGCAGTTCTTC
TRBV18,TRBJ1-2,NA,once,CASSSQGSANYGYTF,TGTGCCAGCTCCTCCCAGGGGTCCGCTAACTATGGCTACACCTTC
TRBV3-1/TRBV3-2,TRBJ1-6,NA,NA,CASSPGQPNSPLHF,TGTGCCAGCAGCCCCGGACAGCCCAATTCACCCCTCCACTTT
TRBV7-8,TRBJ1-3,NA,NA,CASSAYRTAPPAGGNTIYF,TGTGCCAGCAGCGCCTACAGGACTGCTCCCCCAGCGGGTGGAAACACCATATATTTT
TRBV6-5,TRBJ1-1,TRBD1,once,CASSSFPDRVEAFF,TGTGCCAGCAGTTCCTTCCCAGACAGGGTGGAAGCTTTCTTT
TRBV7-8,TRBJ1-6,TRBD1,NA,CASSLAGGTGTGPLHF,TGTGCCAGCAGCTTAGCAGGGGGGACAGGGACCGGACCCCTCCACTTT
TRBV25-1,TRBJ1-1,NA,NA,CASSSGLKNTEAFF,TGTGCCAGCAGTTCCGGACTTAAGAACACTGAAGCTTTCTTT
TRBV18,TRBJ2-1,TRBD2,NA,CASATGRAIPWNEQFF,TGTGCCAGCGCAACGGGGAGGGCTATTCCTTGGAATGAGCAGTTCTTC
TRBV5-1,TRBJ1-6,NA,once,CASSLEVVGRGNSPLHF,TGCGCCAGCAGCTTGGAAGTCGTGGGCAGGGGAAATTCACCCCTCCACTTT
TRBV28,TRBJ1-6,NA,NA,CASSLYRVAVRNSPLHF,TGTGCCAGCAGTTTATATCGTGTAGCCGTCCGAAATTCACCCCTCCACTTT
TRBV28,TRBJ2-5,NA,NA,CASSPPRFHVRETQYF,TGTGCCAGCAGTCCCCCCAGGTTCCACGTAAGGGAGACCCAGTACTTC
TRBV7-9,TRBJ2-3,NA,once,CASARGADTQYF,TGTGCCAGCGCTAGGGGTGCAGATACGCAGTATTTT
TRBV24-1,TRBJ2-1,TRBD2,once,CATSRGSGGGDEQFF,TGTGCCACCAGTCGCGGGAGCGGTGGTGGAGATGAGCAGTTCTTC
TRBV5-1,TRBJ2-5,TRBD1,NA,CASSQDRGETQYF,TGCGCCAGCAGCCAAGACAGGGGCGAAACCCAGTACTTC
TRBV10-3,TRBJ1-2,TRBD1,once,CAISVTGGANYGYTF,TGTGCCATCAGCGTGACAGGGGGAGCTAACTATGGCTACACCTTC
TRBV29-1,TRBJ1-4,NA,few,CSVGGAGEKLFF,TGCAGCGTTGGCGGGGCAGGCGAAAAACTGTTTTTT
TRBV7-9,TRBJ1-2,TRBD1,NA,CASTKGQAGGYTF,TGTGCCAGCACTAAAGGACAGGCCGGAGGCTACACCTTC
TRBV28,TRBJ1-3,NA,once,CASTAARAGNTIYF,TGTGCCAGCACCGCCGCCAGGGCTGGAAACACCATATATTTT
TRBV13,TRBJ1-4,NA,NA,CASSRREGPNEKLFF,TGTGCCAGCAGCCGGCGGGAGGGGCCTAATGAAAAACTGTTTTTT
TRBV19,TRBJ2-5,TRBD1,NA,CASSIGGGQFGETQYF,TGTGCCAGTAGTATAGGTGGGGGACAGTTCGGGGAGACCCAGTACTTC
TRBV19,TRBJ1-4,TRBD1,NA,CASRHYSGQGGEKLFF,TGTGCCAGTAGACATTATTCTGGACAGGGTGGAGAAAAACTGTTTTTT
TRBV7-9,TRBJ1-1,NA,NA,CASRTAGGGPEAFF,TGTGCCAGCAGGACCGCCGGGGGGGGCCCTGAAGCTTTCTTT
TRBV5-1,TRBJ1-1,NA,NA,CASSPGGPNTEAFF,TGCGCCAGCAGCCCGGGGGGCCCGAACACTGAAGCTTTCTTT
TRBV6-5,TRBJ1-3,TRBD1,NA,CASSKRTGAGNTIYF,TGTGCCAGCAGTAAGAGGACAGGGGCTGGAAACACCATATATTTT